These 15 T cell receptor beta chains were all obtained from the same sample, sequenced in a study of early T cells in non-severe SARS-CoV-2 infection. TCRdb independently ran MiXCR on the 5' RACE reads; one entry per CDR3 protein. Here the sample spans 37,000 or so distinct CDR3 sequences, approximately 6% being singletons. Sequencing was carried out using whole blood. Source of these receptors: an adult who was a healthcare worker with PCR-confirmed SARS-CoV-2 infection or an uninfected control (not recorded which).

This clonotype was observed many times. The V call is TRBV9, the J call TRBJ2-1; D might be TRBD1 (6 bases). The V and J ends lost 4 bases and 5 bases respectively, with 10 bases between them. Germline-derived CDR1 and CDR2 are SGDLS and YYNGEE. The length of the CDR3 is 13 residues. CDR3 in amino acids: CASSLRQDNEQFF. As DNA, the CDR3 is TGTGCCAGCAGCCTTCGACAGGACAATGAGCAGTTCTTC.

This clonotype appeared a few times. This chain joins TRBV11-2 and TRBJ2-3, with a tentative D call TRBD2 (6 bases). The CDR3 loop spans 17 amino acids. The germline gives CDR1 SGHAT, CDR2 FQNNGV. Trimming removed 5 bases from V and 2 bases from J, with 20 bases in between. The CDR3: CASSGLRGIGVTDTQYF. CDR3 in DNA: TGTGCCAGCAGCGGCCTTCGCGGGATAGGAGTCACAGATACGCAGTATTTT.

The rearrangement joins TRBV29-1 to TRBJ2-1; no firm D call. The CDR3 extends over 12 amino acids. Trimming shortened V by 4 bases and J by 4 bases, and 8 bases separated the two germline ends. Germline assignment: CDR1 SQVTM and CDR2 ANQGSEA. In nucleotides, the CDR3 is TGCAGCGTTGTCCCCTATTACAATGAGCAGTTCTTC. Translated, it gives CSVVPYYNEQFF.

This clonotype has a count of ten or more. The rearrangement links TRBV19 to TRBJ1-1, with D possibly TRBD1 on 5 matching bases. This CDR3 comprises 13 residues. V was pared by 5 bases and J by 6 bases, with 13 bases between. Germline V gives CDR1 LNHDA, CDR2 SQIVND (reference sequence). CDR3 loop: CASSLGVWAEAFF. As DNA, the CDR3 is TGTGCCAGTAGTCTAGGGGTTTGGGCTGAAGCTTTCTTT.

The J gene is TRBJ2-7, the V gene TRBV20-1, with unresolved D. Germline V gene sequence: CDR1 DFQATT, CDR2 SNEGSKA (reference sequence). The length of the CDR3 is 14 residues. The ends were cut back, 3 bases at V and 3 bases at J, with 15 bases in the middle. This chain's CDR3 is CSASPASRLYEQYF. CDR3 bases: TGCAGTGCTAGTCCGGCCTCGAGGCTCTACGAGCAGTACTTC.

There are many counts of this clonotype. This rearrangement joins TRBV4-1 to TRBJ2-7; perhaps D is TRBD1 or TRBD2 (5 bases each). Germline assignment: CDR1 MGHRA and CDR2 YSYEKL. Trimming took 5 bases from V and 1 from J, leaving 24 bases between them. This CDR3 region has 18 residues. The CDR3 region is CASSGSPKPGRKSYEQYF. CDR3 coding DNA: TGCGCCAGCAGCGGATCCCCCAAACCGGGACGGAAATCCTACGAGCAGTACTTC.

Concerning this clonotype itself: A read error is possible here, since a much larger clone lies one base away. The J gene is TRBJ2-4, the V gene TRBV15, with D maybe TRBD2 (5 bases). CDR1 is LNHNV, CDR2 YYDKDF, per germline (reference sequence). The CDR3 runs 15 residues. The chain's CDR3 is CTTSRDGRVGNIQYF. CDR3 sequence (DNA): TGTACCACCAGCAGAGATGGGAGAGTGGGAAACATTCAGTACTTC.

This clonotype was counted many times. This chain joins TRBV3-1 and TRBJ2-5; 12 bases fit TRBD2. The CDR3 is made up of 19 amino acids. V lost 0 bases to trimming and J lost 3 bases; unmatched junction nucleotides: 11. Germline CDR1 reads LGHDT; CDR2 reads YNNKEL (reference sequence). CDR3 protein: CASSQEPKTSGRPKETQYF. The CDR3, as DNA: TGTGCCAGCAGCCAAGAACCCAAAACTAGCGGGAGGCCCAAAGAGACCCAGTACTTC.

This clonotype showed up many times. V gene TRBV29-1 combines with J gene TRBJ2-7; D gene ambiguous. The germline V gene encodes CDR1 SQVTM and CDR2 ANQGSEA. CDR3 length: 12 residues. Trimming removed 7 bases at V and 1 base at J, with 11 bases between. DNA of the CDR3: TGCAGCGCCTCGGCGACATCCTACGAGCAGTACTTC. Translating gives CSASATSYEQYF.

This clonotype was observed at least ten times. The J gene is TRBJ2-1, the V gene TRBV11-2, with D tentatively TRBD1 (6 bases). The CDR3 spans 15 residues. V was clipped by 5 bases and J by 1 base, with 12 bases between them. Germline loops: CDR1 SGHAT, CDR2 FQNNGV. CDR3 residues: CASSPGTGSYNEQFF. CDR3 nucleotide sequence: TGTGCCAGCAGCCCCGGAACAGGGTCCTACAATGAGCAGTTCTTC.

The table lists this clonotype with many counts. The rearrangement joins TRBV5-8 to TRBJ2-1; 9 nucleotides agree with TRBD2. Germline trimming cut 1 base from V and 5 bases from J; bases unmatched to any gene: 4. The CDR3 has 15 amino acids. Per germline, CDR1 SGHTS and CDR2 YDEGEE. The CDR3 coding sequence is TGTGCCAGCAGCTTGTGGTCTAGCGGGGACAATGAGCAGTTCTTC. This translates into CASSLWSSGDNEQFF. The full variable domain, rest sourced from reference TRBV5-8 and TRBJ2-1, is EAGVTQSPTHLIKTRGQQATLRCSPISGHTSVYWYQQALGLGLQFLLWYDEGEERNRGNFPPRFSGRQFPNYSSELNVNALELEDSALYLCASSLWSSGDNEQFFGPGTRLTVL.

V gene TRBV6-5 combines with J gene TRBJ2-6; D perhaps matches TRBD2 (5 bases). V was shortened by 2 bases and J by 4 bases, with 12 bases between the two germline ends. This CDR3 comprises 16 residues. Germline assignment: CDR1 MNHEY and CDR2 SVGAGI. The CDR3 coding sequence is TGTGCCAGCAGTTACACCTCCGGAGGAGGGGCCAACGTCCTGACTTTC. Amino acids: CASSYTSGGGANVLTF.

A few counts support this clonotype. V is TRBV7-6 and J is TRBJ2-1; 9 positions match TRBD2. With V trimmed by 7 bases and J by 3 bases, 7 bases remained unmatched. The CDR3 has 15 residues. Germline loops: CDR1 SGHVS, CDR2 FNYEAQ. Here the CDR3 DNA reads TGTGCCAGCAACCCATTTAGCGGGGGCTACAATGAGCAGTTCTTC. Translated: CASNPFSGGYNEQFF.

This clonotype was recorded at least ten times. This chain connects TRBV2 to TRBJ2-1; 8 nucleotides line up with TRBD2. Unmatched junction bases numbered 8, after V lost 6 bases and J lost 10 bases. CDR1 is SNHLY, CDR2 FYNNEI, per germline. The CDR3 spans 13 residues. CDR3 DNA sequence: TGTGCCAGCAGCGGGACTAGGGCAGCCGAGCAGTTCTTC. This encodes CASSGTRAAEQFF. The variable domain in full, completed from reference TRBV2 and TRBJ2-1, reads EPEVTQTPSHQVTQMGQEVILRCVPISNHLYFYWYRQILGQKVEFLVSFYNNEISEKSEIFDDQFSVERPDGSNFTLKIRSTKLEDSAMYFCASSGTRAAEQFFGPGTRLTVL.

This clonotype has ten or more counts. The rearrangement links TRBV7-8 to TRBJ1-2; 11 positions match TRBD1. Per germline, CDR1 SGHVS and CDR2 FQNEAQ. CDR3 size: 17 residues. J was trimmed by 2 bases and V by 5 bases; bases with no gene match: 10. CDR3 coding DNA: TGTGCCAGCAGCCCACGGACAGGGGGCGCACCCAACTATGGCTACACCTTC. As protein: CASSPRTGGAPNYGYTF.